This T cell receptor beta chain was sequenced for a study of blood T cell repertoires in COVID-19. Study overall: COVID-19 samples collected from the United States, Italy and Spain covered acute and convalescent phases. T cells, B-cell-depleted T cells, or PBMCs supplied cDNA or gDNA.

This table comes from immunoSEQ multiplex PCR, and its TCRdb copy is limited to in-frame clones, with some not included. The repertoire consists of approximately 53,000 clones, with approximately 91% occurring once and the leading ten covering about 26%. CDR1 is SNHLY, CDR2 FYNNEI, per germline. The CDR3 sequence is 14 residues long. Trimming removed 7 bases from V and 1 base from J; junction bases left unmatched: 3. The rearrangement links TRBV2 to TRBJ1-1; 10 bases line up with TRBD1. Specimen: peripheral blood. The sequence was collected from a human donor in a cohort sampled during active COVID-19. The CDR3: CASTRDRGNTEAFF. Written as DNA, the CDR3 is TGTGCCAGCACGCGGGACAGGGGGAACACTGAAGCTTTCTTT.